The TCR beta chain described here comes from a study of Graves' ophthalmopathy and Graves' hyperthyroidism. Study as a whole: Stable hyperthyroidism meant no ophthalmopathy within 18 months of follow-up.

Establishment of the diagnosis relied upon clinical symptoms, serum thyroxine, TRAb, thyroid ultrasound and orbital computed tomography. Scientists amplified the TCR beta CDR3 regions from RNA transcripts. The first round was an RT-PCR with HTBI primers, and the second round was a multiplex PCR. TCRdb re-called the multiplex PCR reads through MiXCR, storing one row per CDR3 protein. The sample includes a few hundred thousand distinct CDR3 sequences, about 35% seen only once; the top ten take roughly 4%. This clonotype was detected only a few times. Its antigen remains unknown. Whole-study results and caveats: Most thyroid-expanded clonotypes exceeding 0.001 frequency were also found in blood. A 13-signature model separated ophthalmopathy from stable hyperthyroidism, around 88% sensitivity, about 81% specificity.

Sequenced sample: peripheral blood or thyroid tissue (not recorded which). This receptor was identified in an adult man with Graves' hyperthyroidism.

The CDR3 region has the DNA TGTGCCAGCAGCCAAGCTCCCGGAATCCAAGAGACCCAGTACTTC. Its translation: CASSQAPGIQETQYF. The chain is built from TRBV7-8 and TRBJ2-5; the D is unclear. This CDR3 has 15 amino acids. The V end was cut by 5 bases, the J end by 1 base, with 14 bases between. From germline, CDR1 is SGHVS and CDR2 FQNEAQ.